These 4 T cell receptor beta chains were sequenced from one sample in a study of T cell responses to AZD1222 COVID-19 vaccine. The table came from immunoSEQ multiplex PCR; TCRdb's copy has only in-frame clones and leaves some out. Here the sample spans fewer than 150,000 clones, 85% to 95% being singletons. This specimen consisted of peripheral blood, obtained on day 0 of AZD1222 vaccination. The receptors originated from an adult in good health.

This clone was found once. This chain links TRBV6-5 with TRBJ2-1, with 11 nucleotides matching TRBD2. This CDR3 comprises 16 residues. Germline CDR1 and CDR2: MNHEY and SVGAGI. The V gene end was trimmed by 4 bases and the J gene end by 3 bases; junction bases not matched to a gene: 5. This CDR3 is CASSSSGTSGYNEQFF. The CDR3 DNA is TGTGCCAGCAGTTCCTCCGGGACTAGCGGCTACAATGAGCAGTTCTTC.

The chain carries TRBV7-9 and TRBJ2-5; 7 nucleotides agree with TRBD2. This CDR3 is 16 amino acids long. Germline assignment: CDR1 SEHNR and CDR2 FQNEAQ (reference sequence). V dropped 4 bases and J dropped 1; count of bases not matched to a gene: 9. The CDR3 sequence: CASSSPSGVVQETQYF. The DNA of the CDR3 is TGTGCCAGCAGCTCCCCCAGCGGGGTGGTCCAAGAGACCCAGTACTTC.

V and J are TRBV27 and TRBJ2-2, with D possibly being TRBD1 (6 bases). Trimming stripped 6 bases from V and 6 bases from J, with 14 bases between. CDR3 length: 14 amino acids. The germline gives CDR1 MNHEY, CDR2 SMNVEV (reference sequence). The CDR3 nucleotides are TGTGCCAGCAGCCCCACCAGGGGTCCCGGGGAGCTGTTTTTT. This sequence encodes CASSPTRGPGELFF.

This chain uses TRBV5-1 with TRBJ2-4; D gene uncertain. Per germline, CDR1 SGHRS and CDR2 YFSETQ. This CDR3 contains 15 residues. Trimming took off 4 bases at V and 0 bases at J, with 11 bases between the two ends. The CDR3 coding sequence is TGCGCCAGCAGCCGAACCAGTCTAGCCAAAAACATTCAGTACTTC. It encodes CASSRTSLAKNIQYF.